This TCR beta chain originates from a study of T cell responses to AZD1222 COVID-19 vaccine listed by TCRdb under 2021. For context, the study as a whole: A total of about 230 trial participants underwent TCR sequencing, of whom around 200 received two doses of AZD1222 and about 25 received two doses of the MenACWY control vaccine. Enrollment into the trials was organized by age into subgroups of 18-55, 56-69 and 70-plus years, and those subgroups contained 148, 28 and 57 TCR-sequenced participants, respectively.

Concerning this clone: Its recognized antigen is unknown.

The meaning of the sample's time point label: baseline before first vaccination. Vaccinee samples were obtained from the UK trials COV001 and COV002, which included a single-blind randomized controlled phase 2/3 trial of AZD1222 (ChAdOx1 nCoV-19) in healthy adults. For TCRbeta chain sequencing, PBMC samples were collected from trial participants at day 0 and at day 28 after the second dose. The V end gives up 3 bases and the J end 0 bases, leaving 8 bases in the junction not matched to a gene. For CDR1 and CDR2, the germline V gene (reference sequence) lists GTSNPN and SVGIG. From the cysteine up to the phenylalanine, the CDR3 has a length of 17 residues. The retained sequence is limited to the CDR3, 51 bases, with the frame set at the first base. General conclusions and limits of the study: Participants were mostly white British, with more females than males. The authors suggested clonal diversity may have been underestimated. After two AZD1222 doses, spike-specific TCR breadth and depth were significantly higher than at day 0 and than in MenACWY recipients. CD4 TCRs associated with the vaccine covered the entire spike protein, and the dominant responses were in regions 160-218 and 743-854. Reportedly, close to half of the unique spike-specific TCRs recognized epitopes lying outside the regions that are mutated in the B.1.351 and B.1.1.7 variants. The 56-69-year group was small, and its depth increase did not reach significance, likely because of low power. Conclusions about previously exposed vaccinees are limited, since just five or six AZD1222 recipients were seropositive for SARS-CoV-2 at baseline. Because no day 14 peak-response samples were available, the repertoires could be characterized only after the peak T cell response.

The CDR3 regions of human TCRbeta chains were analyzed by immunosequencing. From the authors' description of their analysis: TCRs in the repertoires were matched against a reference library of SARS-CoV-2-specific TCRs that had been generated with the MIRA antigen-specificity platform. Breadth meant the fraction of unique TCRs that were SARS-CoV-2-associated, whereas depth meant the fraction of total T cells that were SARS-CoV-2-associated. Each spike-specific TCR was assigned to its reactive spike region and to a CD4 or CD8 class using the MIRA data. Log10-transformed breadth and depth values were compared by one-way ANOVA with Sidak's multiple comparisons tests. TCRdb took this table from immuneACCESS and kept in-frame rearrangements with V and J called. Such tables lack part of the clones; where checked against another copy, unresolved V genes explain under half of the gap, and the rest is unexplained. That table gives V, J and clone size, and the DNA gave D and trimming. For this sample, the table gives more than 110,000 clones. The biggest ten clones account for around 2.4% of the sample.

This clonotype originated in an adult in good health. The chain links TRBV30 with TRBJ2-3, and 11 junctional nucleotides match TRBD2. The sample taken for sequencing was peripheral blood. The CDR3 protein is CAWREFSGGASTDTQYF. The DNA sequence follows: TGTGCCTGGAGAGAATTTAGCGGGGGGGCTAGCACAGATACGCAGTATTTT.